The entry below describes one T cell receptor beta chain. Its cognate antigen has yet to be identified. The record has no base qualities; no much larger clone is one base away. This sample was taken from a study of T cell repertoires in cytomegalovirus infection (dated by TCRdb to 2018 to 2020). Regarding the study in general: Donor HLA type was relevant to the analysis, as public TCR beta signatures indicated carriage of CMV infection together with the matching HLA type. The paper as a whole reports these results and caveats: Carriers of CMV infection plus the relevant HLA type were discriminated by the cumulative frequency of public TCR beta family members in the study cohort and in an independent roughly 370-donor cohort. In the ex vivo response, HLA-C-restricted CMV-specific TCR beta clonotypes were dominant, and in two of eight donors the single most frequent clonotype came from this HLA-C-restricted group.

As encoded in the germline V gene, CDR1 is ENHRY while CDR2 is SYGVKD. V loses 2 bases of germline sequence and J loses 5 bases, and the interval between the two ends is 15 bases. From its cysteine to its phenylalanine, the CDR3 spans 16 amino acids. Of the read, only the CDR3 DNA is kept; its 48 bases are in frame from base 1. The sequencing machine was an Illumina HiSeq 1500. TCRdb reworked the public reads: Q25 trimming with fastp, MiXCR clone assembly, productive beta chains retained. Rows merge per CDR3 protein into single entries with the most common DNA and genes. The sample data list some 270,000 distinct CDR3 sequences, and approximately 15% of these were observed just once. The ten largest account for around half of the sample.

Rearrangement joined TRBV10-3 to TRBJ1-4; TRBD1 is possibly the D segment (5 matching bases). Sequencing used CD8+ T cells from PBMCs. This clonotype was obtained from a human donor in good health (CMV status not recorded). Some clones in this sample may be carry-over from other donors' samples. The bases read TGTGCCATCAGTGAGGCGGGGGACCCGAAAAATGAAAAACTGTTTTTT. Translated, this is CAISEAGDPKNEKLFF.